A single sample is the source of the 31 T cell receptor beta chains below, sequenced in a study of TIL therapy for anti-PD-1-resistant metastatic lung cancer. The immunoSEQ assay was v3. The assay was immunoSEQ multiplex PCR, and TCRdb's table has in-frame clones only and misses some. Among about 95,000 clones listed, roughly 65% were seen once. The sample's time point: pre-treatment sample, taken before nivolumab and TIL therapy. Pleural nodules or supraclavicular lymph nodes made up most of the excised metastases sampled. Specimen: tumor tissue, collected at baseline. The receptors stem from a person aged 25 to 85 with non-small cell lung cancer.

The chain has TRBV30 and TRBJ1-4; 7 nucleotides align to TRBD1. The CDR3 consists of 15 residues. CDR1 and CDR2 from the germline V gene are GTSNPN and SVGIG (reference sequence). J gave up 4 bases and V 2 bases, and 7 bases lay outside the gene matches. The CDR3 coding sequence is TGTGCCTGGAGTAGGGACAGTGTGATTAATGAAAAACTGTTTTTT. Translating gives CAWSRDSVINEKLFF.

This chain joins TRBV2 and TRBJ2-3; D is ambiguous. The CDR3 runs 11 residues. CDR1 SNHLY and CDR2 FYNNEI come from the germline V gene. The V and J ends lost 8 bases and 4 bases respectively, with 7 bases between them. The chain's CDR3 is CASRKADTQYF. The CDR3 nucleotides read TGTGCCAGCCGTAAAGCAGATACGCAGTATTTT.

About this clone: A single base separates this from a much larger clone, so it may be a read error. The same CDR3 arises from other DNA sequences in this sample as well. The chain uses TRBV7-2 and TRBJ2-7, with D possibly TRBD2 on 6 matching bases. V was cut by 1 base and J by 0 bases, with 7 bases left in between. From germline, CDR1 is SGHTA and CDR2 FQGNSA. The CDR3 loop spans 14 amino acids. CDR3 region: CASSLGGDSYEQYF. The DNA of the CDR3 is TGTGCCAGCAGCTTAGGGGGGGACTCCTACGAGCAGTACTTC.

The V call is TRBV13, the J call TRBJ2-3, with D possibly TRBD2 on 6 matching bases. Trimming shortened V by 6 bases and J by 3 bases, and 13 bases separated the two germline ends. Germline V gene lookup returns CDR1 PRHDT and CDR2 FYEKMQ (reference sequence). There are 14 residues in the CDR3. CDR3 in amino acids: CASSFGGTTDTQYF. CDR3 nucleotides: TGTGCCAGCAGTTTCGGAGGGACGACAGATACGCAGTATTTT.

J is TRBJ1-4 and V is TRBV5-1; D remains unclear. The CDR3 contains 13 residues. The V gene lost 5 bases and the J gene lost 6 bases, with 11 bases spanning the gap. Germline CDR1 reads SGHRS; CDR2 reads YFSETQ. This CDR3 is CASSSTWDEKLFF. DNA of the CDR3: TGCGCCAGCAGTTCAACCTGGGATGAAAAACTGTTTTTT. The variable domain in full, completed from reference TRBV5-1 and TRBJ1-4, reads KAGVTQTPRYLIKTRGQQVTLSCSPISGHRSVSWYQQTPGQGLQFLFEYFSETQRNKGNFPGRFSGRQFSNSRSEMNVSTLELGDSALYLCASSSTWDEKLFFGSGTQLSVL.

This chain links TRBV28 with TRBJ1-1; possibly TRBD1 for D (5 bases). The germline V gene encodes CDR1 MDHEN and CDR2 SYDVKM. The CDR3 has 16 amino acids. Trimming cost V 3 bases and J 0 bases, with 14 bases left between them. The CDR3 DNA reads as TGTGCCAGCAGTTTCGTAGCGTCAGGGCTGAACACTGAAGCTTTCTTT. Translated: CASSFVASGLNTEAFF.

The chain links TRBV11-3 to TRBJ2-1; TRBD2 matches 10 bases. Germline CDR1 SGHNT, CDR2 YENEEA. The CDR3 runs to 16 residues. Trimming cost V 5 bases and J 0 bases; bases outside gene matches: 4. CDR3 nucleotides: TGTGCCAGCAGCCTGAGCGGGAGGGGCTCCTACAATGAGCAGTTCTTC. Its translation is CASSLSGRGSYNEQFF.

V and J are TRBV10-3 and TRBJ1-1; no reliable D call. This CDR3 is 13 amino acids long. Trimming took 4 bases from V and 3 from J, leaving 9 bases between them. Germline V gives CDR1 ENHRY, CDR2 SYGVKD. The CDR3 is CAISGEGYTEAFF. In DNA, the CDR3 is TGTGCCATCAGTGGCGAGGGCTACACTGAAGCTTTCTTT.

V and J are TRBV28 and TRBJ2-2; the D gene is possibly TRBD2 (5 bases). The CDR3 consists of 16 residues. The germline V gene has CDR1 MDHEN and CDR2 SYDVKM. V dropped 6 bases and J dropped 1 base, with 15 bases sitting between them. The CDR3 loop reads CASSPFGMLNTGELFF. As DNA, the CDR3 is TGTGCCAGCAGCCCCTTCGGGATGCTGAACACCGGGGAGCTGTTTTTT. Full variable domain (remainder filled in from reference TRBV28 and TRBJ2-2): DVKVTQSSRYLVKRTGEKVFLECVQDMDHENMFWYRQDPGLGLRLIYFSYDVKMKEKGDIPEGYSVSREKKERFSLILESASTNQTSMYLCASSPFGMLNTGELFFGEGSRLTVL.

The chain joins TRBV5-5 to TRBJ2-7; D may be TRBD1 or TRBD2 (5 bases each). CDR3 size: 14 residues. Between the trimmed V and J ends, which lost 4 bases and 4 bases, there was a span of 15 bases. Germline CDR1 reads SGHKS; CDR2 reads YYEKEE (reference sequence). The CDR3 coding sequence is TGTGCCAGCAGCAACCGGGACCGCAGGTACGAGCAGTACTTC. Its protein product is CASSNRDRRYEQYF.

The DNA of the CDR3 is TGTGCCAGCAGCTTAGCGCAGTATCGTTCCTACGAGCAGTACTTC. It encodes CASSLAQYRSYEQYF. This sequence joins TRBV7-9 and TRBJ2-7; D not certain. The CDR3 loop spans 15 amino acids. Between the trimmed V and J ends, which lost 0 bases and 1 base, there was a span of 10 bases. Germline V CDR1 and CDR2: SEHNR, FQNEAQ (reference sequence). The full variable domain, rest sourced from reference TRBV7-9 and TRBJ2-7, is DTGVSQNPRHKITKRGQNVTFRCDPISEHNRLYWYRQTLGQGPEFLTYFQNEAQLEKSRLLSDRFSAERPKGSFSTLEIQRTEQGDSAMYLCASSLAQYRSYEQYFGPGTRLTVT.

This clone was counted only a few times. V is TRBV5-1 and J is TRBJ2-1; no firm D call. Germline V lookup: CDR1 SGHRS, CDR2 YFSETQ. V was cut by 3 bases and J by 8 bases, with 21 bases left in between. This CDR3 is 16 amino acids long. In DNA, the CDR3 is TGCGCCAGCAGCTGGGCCGGGCGGCAAGGTGTCGATGAGCAGTTCTTC. Translation: CASSWAGRQGVDEQFF.

Only a few counts were recorded for this clone. The chain couples TRBV7-9 to TRBJ1-2; a weak D match, TRBD1 (6 bases). V lost 2 bases and J 6 bases, leaving 16 bases between the germline ends. CDR1 is SEHNR and CDR2 is FQNEAQ in the germline V gene (reference sequence). CDR3 length: 15 residues. CDR3 sequence: CASSLRGEGGHGYTF. CDR3 nucleotide sequence: TGTGCCAGCAGCTTACGAGGGGAGGGGGGCCATGGCTACACCTTC.

The gene calls are TRBV30 and TRBJ2-5; 8 bases agree with TRBD2. CDR3 length: 14 amino acids. Germline CDR1 is GTSNPN and CDR2 is SVGIG (reference sequence). Trimming took 8 bases from V and 1 from J; bases not matched to a gene: 9. The CDR3 DNA is TGTGCCGTAGTCGGGGGGGCCCTCCAAGAGACCCAGTACTTC. Amino acids: CAVVGGALQETQYF.

This clone was found once. V is TRBV9 and J is TRBJ1-4; TRBD1 aligns across 7 bases. Per germline, CDR1 SGDLS and CDR2 YYNGEE. The ends lost 4 bases at V and 3 bases at J; junction bases unmatched: 6. The CDR3 is made up of 15 amino acids. The CDR3 here is CASSPGQASNEKLFF. In nucleotides, the CDR3 is TGTGCCAGCAGCCCAGGACAGGCCTCTAATGAAAAACTGTTTTTT.

This clone was picked up a small number of times. The chain has TRBV27 and TRBJ1-2; D is unclear. From germline, CDR1 is MNHEY and CDR2 SMNVEV (reference sequence). V was clipped by 3 bases and J by 4 bases, with 12 bases between them. This CDR3 is built from 14 residues. The chain's CDR3 is CASSLSGKGYGYTF. CDR3 nucleotides: TGTGCCAGCAGTTTGTCCGGAAAGGGCTATGGCTACACCTTC.

This clone came up once. This rearrangement joins TRBV21-1 to TRBJ2-5; TRBD1 reflects the table's D call only, with no check against the DNA. TRBV21-1 is classified as a pseudogene. This CDR3 spans 17 amino acids. CDR3 DNA: TGTGCCAGCAGCAACCCCAGGGGTGCCCCCCACCAAGAGACCCAGTACTTC. It codes for CASSNPRGAPHQETQYF.

This clone was counted between two and nine times. The rearrangement links TRBV13 to TRBJ1-2; TRBD1 agrees at 7 bases. Germline V CDR1 and CDR2: PRHDT, FYEKMQ (reference sequence). The junction had 10 bases not matched to a gene; V was cut back by 4 bases and J by 8 bases. The CDR3 totals 14 residues. The CDR3 DNA reads as TGTGCCAGCAGCTCCGGGACAGTCACGTCCGGCTACACCTTC. Amino acids: CASSSGTVTSGYTF. The full variable domain, rest sourced from reference TRBV13 and TRBJ1-2, is AAGVIQSPRHLIKEKRETATLKCYPIPRHDTVYWYQQGPGQDPQFLISFYEKMQSDKGSIPDRFSAQQFSDYHSELNMSSLELGDSALYFCASSSGTVTSGYTFGSGTRLTVV.

There are many counts of this clone. The chain couples TRBV5-1 to TRBJ1-1, with TRBD1 matching 8 bases. There are 12 residues in the CDR3. J lost 8 bases, V lost 4 bases, and 4 bases had no gene match. Germline CDR1 reads SGHRS; CDR2 reads YFSETQ. The CDR3 nucleotides are TGCGCCAGCAGCACGGACAGGGCGGAAGCTTTCTTT. Encoded protein: CASSTDRAEAFF.

V gene TRBV6-5 combines with J gene TRBJ2-7; D is perhaps TRBD1 (5 bases). V gave up 5 bases and J gave up 4 bases, with 18 bases separating them. This CDR3 comprises 15 residues. In germline, CDR1 is MNHEY, CDR2 SVGAGI. For the CDR3, the DNA is TGTGCCAGCAGTCCAGCCGACAGATGGAATTACGAGCAGTACTTC. Translated: CASSPADRWNYEQYF.

There are a few counts of this clone. J is TRBJ2-3 and V is TRBV4-1, with 8 bases identical to TRBD2. J gave up 2 bases and V 1 base, and 11 bases lay outside the gene matches. The germline gives CDR1 MGHRA, CDR2 YSYEKL. This CDR3 region has 18 residues. CDR3 sequence reads: CASSQAQAGGGITDTQYF. The CDR3 coding sequence is TGCGCCAGCAGCCAAGCCCAGGCGGGGGGCGGAATCACAGATACGCAGTATTTT.

This sequence joins TRBV10-3 and TRBJ2-3; 10 nucleotides match TRBD1. Germline values: CDR1 ENHRY, CDR2 SYGVKD. The J segment lost 5 bases and the V segment lost 8 bases, leaving 10 bases of the junction unmatched. The CDR3 has 15 residues. The chain's CDR3 is CAIASGTGVIDTQYF. CDR3 in DNA: TGTGCCATCGCCTCCGGGACAGGGGTAATAGATACGCAGTATTTT.

The V and J genes are TRBV5-1 and TRBJ2-3, with 10 bases aligning to TRBD1. The CDR3 is 16 residues long. The germline V gene has CDR1 SGHRS and CDR2 YFSETQ. With V trimmed by 4 bases and J by 1 base, 6 bases remained unmatched. The CDR3 is CASSADRGQGTDTQYF. Written as DNA, the CDR3 is TGCGCCAGCAGCGCCGACAGGGGGCAAGGCACAGATACGCAGTATTTT.

J is TRBJ2-5 and V is TRBV24-1; the D gene is possibly TRBD2 (6 bases). V was cut by 0 bases and J by 4 bases, with 11 bases left in between. CDR3 length equals 15 residues. CDR1 KGHDR and CDR2 SFDVKD come from the germline V gene. The CDR3 is CATSDLNKAGETQYF. The CDR3 region has the DNA TGTGCCACCAGTGATTTGAATAAAGCGGGAGAGACCCAGTACTTC.

The rearrangement joins TRBV18 to TRBJ2-7; D not resolved. Trimming took 1 base from V and 2 from J, leaving 9 bases between them. The CDR3 runs to 14 residues. The germline V gene has CDR1 KGHSH and CDR2 LQKENI. The CDR3 region is CASSPQSSTYEQYF. Here the CDR3 DNA reads TGTGCCAGCTCACCACAATCATCTACCTACGAGCAGTACTTC. Using reference TRBV18 and TRBJ2-7 for the parts outside the CDR3, the full variable domain is NAGVMQNPRHLVRRRGQEARLRCSPMKGHSHVYWYRQLPEEGLKFMVYLQKENIIDESGMPKERFSAEFPKEGPSILRIQQVVRGDSAAYFCASSPQSSTYEQYFGPGTRLTVT.

Points on this clone: Other DNA sequences in this specimen translate into the identical CDR3. The chain couples TRBV24-1 to TRBJ2-1; no clear D. The CDR3 covers 13 residues. Germline CDR1 reads KGHDR; CDR2 reads SFDVKD. With 1 base removed from V and 6 bases from J, the gap between germline ends came to 6 bases. The CDR3 is CATSDFSRNEQFF. The CDR3 nucleotides are TGTGCCACCAGTGATTTCTCTCGCAATGAGCAGTTCTTC.

The gene calls are TRBV7-8 and TRBJ1-5; no definite D call. The V end was cut by 2 bases, the J end by 2 bases, with 10 bases between. From germline, CDR1 is SGHVS and CDR2 FQNEAQ. The CDR3 contains 15 residues. The CDR3 loop reads CASSLRPEGNQPQHF. The CDR3 coding sequence is TGTGCCAGCAGCTTACGTCCCGAGGGCAATCAGCCCCAGCATTTT. The full variable domain, in which reference TRBV7-8 and TRBJ1-5 provide the parts outside the CDR3, is GAGVSQSPRYKVAKRGQDVALRCDPISGHVSLFWYQQALGQGPEFLTYFQNEAQLDKSGLPSDRFFAERPEGSVSTLKIQRTQQEDSAVYLCASSLRPEGNQPQHFGDGTRLSIL.

This sequence joins TRBV28 and TRBJ2-7; TRBD1 is a possible D gene (5 bases). Germline loops: CDR1 MDHEN, CDR2 SYDVKM. V gave up 6 bases and J gave up 6 bases, with 12 bases separating them. CDR3 length equals 12 residues. The CDR3 is CASSTGLGEQYF. The DNA of the CDR3 is TGTGCCAGCAGCACAGGATTAGGCGAGCAGTACTTC.

This clone appeared once. The rearrangement joins TRBV7-9 to TRBJ2-1, with TRBD2 as a possible D gene (6 bases). The CDR3 covers 15 residues. V lost 5 bases and J lost 0, with 11 bases in between. The germline gives CDR1 SEHNR, CDR2 FQNEAQ (reference sequence). CDR3 loop: CASSEGLLSYNEQFF. CDR3 nucleotides: TGTGCCAGCAGCGAAGGACTACTCTCCTACAATGAGCAGTTCTTC.

The rearrangement links TRBV4-1 to TRBJ2-3; D is uncertain. Germline V lookup: CDR1 MGHRA, CDR2 YSYEKL. The CDR3 has 13 amino acids. V was shortened by 0 bases and J by 4 bases, with 5 bases between the two germline ends. CDR3: CASSQEIPDTQYF. Here the CDR3 DNA reads TGCGCCAGCAGCCAAGAAATCCCAGATACGCAGTATTTT.

This chain joins TRBV7-8 and TRBJ2-6, with TRBD1 matching over 10 bases. The CDR3 is made up of 18 amino acids. Germline V gene sequence: CDR1 SGHVS, CDR2 FQNEAQ. The V segment lost 8 bases and the J segment 1 base; nucleotides outside the gene matches: 11. The CDR3: CASGVDRGRWSGANVLTF. Here the CDR3 DNA reads TGTGCCAGCGGAGTAGACAGGGGGCGTTGGTCTGGGGCCAACGTCCTGACTTTC.